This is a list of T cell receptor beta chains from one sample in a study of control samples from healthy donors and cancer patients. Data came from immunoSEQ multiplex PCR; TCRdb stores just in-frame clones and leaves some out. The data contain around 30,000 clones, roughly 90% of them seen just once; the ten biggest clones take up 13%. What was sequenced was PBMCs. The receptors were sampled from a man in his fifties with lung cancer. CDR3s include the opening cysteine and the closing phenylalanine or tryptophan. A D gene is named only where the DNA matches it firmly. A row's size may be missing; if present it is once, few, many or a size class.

cdr3_nt: TGTGCCAGCAGCGGACAGGGCGTCGATGGCTACACCTTC; cdr3_aa: CASSGQGVDGYTF; cdr3_length: 13; v_call: TRBV5-6; clone_size: NA; j_call: TRBJ1-2; d_call: TRBD1
cdr3_nt: TGTGCCAGCAGCTATGTCGCGGCAAACACCGGGGAGCTGTTTTTT; cdr3_aa: CASSYVAANTGELFF; cdr3_length: 15; v_call: TRBV5-4; clone_size: once; j_call: TRBJ2-2; d_call: NA
cdr3_nt: TGTGCCAGCTCACTCGGGACAGAAGAGACCCAGTACTTC; cdr3_aa: CASSLGTEETQYF; cdr3_length: 13; v_call: TRBV18; clone_size: NA; j_call: TRBJ2-5; d_call: TRBD1
cdr3_nt: TGTGCCAGCAGTTACAACCTCCAAGGAGACCAGTACTTC; cdr3_aa: CASSYNLQGDQYF; cdr3_length: 13; v_call: TRBV6-5; clone_size: NA; j_call: TRBJ2-5; d_call: NA
cdr3_nt: TGTGCCAGCTCGCGAACTAGTGTCTCCACAGATACGCAGTATTTT; cdr3_aa: CASSRTSVSTDTQYF; cdr3_length: 15; v_call: TRBV18; clone_size: NA; j_call: TRBJ2-3; d_call: NA
cdr3_nt: TGCGCCAGCAGCCCGAGGGTCAGCTACACTGAAGCTTTCTTT; cdr3_aa: CASSPRVSYTEAFF; cdr3_length: 14; v_call: TRBV5-1; clone_size: NA; j_call: TRBJ1-1; d_call: NA
cdr3_nt: TGTGCCAGCAGTGACGGGACACACAATGAGCAGTTCTTC; cdr3_aa: CASSDGTHNEQFF; cdr3_length: 13; v_call: TRBV6-4; clone_size: few; j_call: TRBJ2-1; d_call: NA
cdr3_nt: TGTGCCAGCTCACGGGACAGATCGGGGGGCATGGCCCAGCATTTT; cdr3_aa: CASSRDRSGGMAQHF; cdr3_length: 15; v_call: TRBV18; clone_size: NA; j_call: TRBJ1-5; d_call: TRBD1
cdr3_nt: TGTGCCAGCTCACCCAGACAGGGGGGGTCCTACGAGCAGTACTTC; cdr3_aa: CASSPRQGGSYEQYF; cdr3_length: 15; v_call: TRBV18; clone_size: once; j_call: TRBJ2-7; d_call: TRBD1
cdr3_nt: TGTGCCAGCAGCTTTCACCGGAAGGGACGGGCTTTCTTT; cdr3_aa: CASSFHRKGRAFF; cdr3_length: 13; v_call: TRBV5-6; clone_size: NA; j_call: TRBJ1-1; d_call: NA
cdr3_nt: TGCGCCAGCAGCCAAGGCGGGGCCGCAGCAGATACGCAGTATTTT; cdr3_aa: CASSQGGAAADTQYF; cdr3_length: 15; v_call: TRBV4-3; clone_size: NA; j_call: TRBJ2-3; d_call: NA
cdr3_nt: TGTGCCAGCAGCCCGCAATTGAACACTGAAGCTTTCTTT; cdr3_aa: CASSPQLNTEAFF; cdr3_length: 13; v_call: TRBV11-2; clone_size: NA; j_call: TRBJ1-1; d_call: NA
cdr3_nt: TGTGCCAGCAGCTCCGGACAGGGGTTCGGGAATGAGCAGTTCTTC; cdr3_aa: CASSSGQGFGNEQFF; cdr3_length: 15; v_call: TRBV6-5; clone_size: once; j_call: TRBJ2-1; d_call: TRBD1
cdr3_nt: TGCGCCAGCAGCCAGGGACAGGGAGGGACAGATACGCAGTATTTT; cdr3_aa: CASSQGQGGTDTQYF; cdr3_length: 15; v_call: TRBV5-1; clone_size: NA; j_call: TRBJ2-3; d_call: TRBD1
cdr3_nt: TGTGCCAGCGGCCCATATGAGGGCACGAACACCGGGGAGCTGTTTTTT; cdr3_aa: CASGPYEGTNTGELFF; cdr3_length: 16; v_call: TRBV28; clone_size: NA; j_call: TRBJ2-2; d_call: NA
cdr3_nt: TGTGCCAGCAACCCTCTGGGACACTTCACAGATACGCAGTATTTT; cdr3_aa: CASNPLGHFTDTQYF; cdr3_length: 15; v_call: TRBV9; clone_size: once; j_call: TRBJ2-3; d_call: NA
cdr3_nt: TGTGCCAGCAGCGACAAAACCTCTGGAAACACCATATATTTT; cdr3_aa: CASSDKTSGNTIYF; cdr3_length: 14; v_call: TRBV9; clone_size: NA; j_call: TRBJ1-3; d_call: NA
cdr3_nt: TGCGCCAGCAGCCAAGACCCAAAAGACAGATCTTTCAAAAACATTCAGTACTTC; cdr3_aa: CASSQDPKDRSFKNIQYF; cdr3_length: 18; v_call: TRBV4-1; clone_size: NA; j_call: TRBJ2-4; d_call: NA
cdr3_nt: TGTGCCAGCCAAGAAGGGCAGGGAGGATCACCCCTCCACTTT; cdr3_aa: CASQEGQGGSPLHF; cdr3_length: 14; v_call: TRBV19; clone_size: NA; j_call: TRBJ1-6; d_call: NA
cdr3_nt: TGTGCCATCAGTGCCCAGGGTGGTGGCACAGATACGCAGTATTTT; cdr3_aa: CAISAQGGGTDTQYF; cdr3_length: 15; v_call: TRBV10-3; clone_size: once; j_call: TRBJ2-3; d_call: NA
cdr3_nt: TGTGCCAGCATGAGGGGCAGCTCCTACAATGAGCAGTTCTTC; cdr3_aa: CASMRGSSYNEQFF; cdr3_length: 14; v_call: TRBV6-5; clone_size: NA; j_call: TRBJ2-1; d_call: NA
cdr3_nt: TGCGCCAGCAGCTTGGGGTCAGGGGCTAGCACAGATACGCAGTATTTT; cdr3_aa: CASSLGSGASTDTQYF; cdr3_length: 16; v_call: TRBV5-1; clone_size: NA; j_call: TRBJ2-3; d_call: NA